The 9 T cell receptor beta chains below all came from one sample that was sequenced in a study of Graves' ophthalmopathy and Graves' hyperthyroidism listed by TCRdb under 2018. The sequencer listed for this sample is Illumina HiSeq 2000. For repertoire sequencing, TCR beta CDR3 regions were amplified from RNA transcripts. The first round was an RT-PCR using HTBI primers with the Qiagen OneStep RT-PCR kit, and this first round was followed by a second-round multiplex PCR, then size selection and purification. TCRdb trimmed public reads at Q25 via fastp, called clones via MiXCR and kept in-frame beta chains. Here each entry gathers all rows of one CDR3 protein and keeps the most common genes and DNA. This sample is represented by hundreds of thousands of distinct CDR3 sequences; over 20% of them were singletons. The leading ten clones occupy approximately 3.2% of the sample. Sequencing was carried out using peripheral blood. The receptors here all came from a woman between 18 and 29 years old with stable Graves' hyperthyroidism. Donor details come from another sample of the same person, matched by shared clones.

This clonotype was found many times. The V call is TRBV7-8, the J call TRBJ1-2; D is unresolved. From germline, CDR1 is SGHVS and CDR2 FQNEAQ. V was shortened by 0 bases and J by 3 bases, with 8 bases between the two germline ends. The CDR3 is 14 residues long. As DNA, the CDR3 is TGTGCCAGCAGCTTAGCGCAGCACGACTATGGCTACACCTTC. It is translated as CASSLAQHDYGYTF.

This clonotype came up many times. In DNA, the CDR3 is TGCGCCAGCAGCCTCAAAGGACAGGGAGCAACCTACGAGCAGTACTTC. It specifies CASSLKGQGATYEQYF. The V and J genes are TRBV5-1 and TRBJ2-7, with 8 bases identical to TRBD1. V shed 4 bases, J shed 2 bases, and the junction held 11 bases outside the gene matches. Germline V gene lookup returns CDR1 SGHRS and CDR2 YFSETQ. This CDR3 contains 16 residues.

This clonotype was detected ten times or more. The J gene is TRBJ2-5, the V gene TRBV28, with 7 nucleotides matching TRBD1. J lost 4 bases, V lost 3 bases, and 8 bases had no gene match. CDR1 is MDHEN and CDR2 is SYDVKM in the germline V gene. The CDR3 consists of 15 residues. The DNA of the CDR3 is TGTGCCAGCAGTTTTGGGGGACAGATCGTAGAGACCCAGTACTTC. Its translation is CASSFGGQIVETQYF. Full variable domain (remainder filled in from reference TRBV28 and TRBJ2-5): DVKVTQSSRYLVKRTGEKVFLECVQDMDHENMFWYRQDPGLGLRLIYFSYDVKMKEKGDIPEGYSVSREKKERFSLILESASTNQTSMYLCASSFGGQIVETQYFGPGTRLLVL.

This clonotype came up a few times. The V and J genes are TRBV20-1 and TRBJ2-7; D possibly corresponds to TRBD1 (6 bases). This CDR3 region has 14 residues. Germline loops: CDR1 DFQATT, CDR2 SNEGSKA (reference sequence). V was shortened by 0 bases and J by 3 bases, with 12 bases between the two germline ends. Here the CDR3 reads CSARDIRGLYEQYF. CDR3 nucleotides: TGCAGTGCTAGAGATATCAGGGGTCTCTACGAGCAGTACTTC.

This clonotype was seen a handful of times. This chain's CDR3 is CASSSLDGGYTF. CDR3 in DNA: TGTGCCAGCAGTTCATTGGACGGGGGCTACACCTTC. The chain couples TRBV12-3 or TRBV12-4 to TRBJ1-2; D gene unclear. V lost 4 bases and J 8 bases, leaving 11 bases between the germline ends. This CDR3 contains 12 residues.

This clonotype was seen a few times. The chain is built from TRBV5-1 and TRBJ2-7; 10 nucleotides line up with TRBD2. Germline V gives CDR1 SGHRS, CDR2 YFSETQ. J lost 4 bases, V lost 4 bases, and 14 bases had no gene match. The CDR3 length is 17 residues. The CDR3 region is CASSGGAGGPLSYEQYF. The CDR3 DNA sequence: TGCGCCAGCAGCGGGGGAGCGGGAGGGCCCTTAAGTTACGAGCAGTACTTC. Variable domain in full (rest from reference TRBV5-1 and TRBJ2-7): KAGVTQTPRYLIKTRGQQVTLSCSPISGHRSVSWYQQTPGQGLQFLFEYFSETQRNKGNFPGRFSGRQFSNSRSEMNVSTLELGDSALYLCASSGGAGGPLSYEQYFGPGTRLTVT.

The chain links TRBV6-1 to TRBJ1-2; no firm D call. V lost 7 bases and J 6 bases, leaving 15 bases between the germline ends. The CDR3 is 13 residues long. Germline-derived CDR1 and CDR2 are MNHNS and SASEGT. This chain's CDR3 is CASTHTWGHGYTF. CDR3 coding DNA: TGTGCCAGCACCCACACTTGGGGTCATGGCTACACCTTC.

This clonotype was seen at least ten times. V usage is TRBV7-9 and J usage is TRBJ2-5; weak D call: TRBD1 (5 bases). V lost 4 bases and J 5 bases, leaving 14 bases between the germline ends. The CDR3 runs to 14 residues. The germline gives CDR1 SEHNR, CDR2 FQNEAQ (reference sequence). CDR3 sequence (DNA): TGTGCCAGCAGCTCCCGCAGAAAGGGGGAGACCCAGTACTTC. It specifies CASSSRRKGETQYF.

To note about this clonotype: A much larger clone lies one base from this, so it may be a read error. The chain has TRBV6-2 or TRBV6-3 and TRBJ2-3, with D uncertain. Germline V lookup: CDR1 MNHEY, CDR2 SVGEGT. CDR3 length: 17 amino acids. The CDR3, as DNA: TGTGCCAGCAGTCCCCGGCCCCCATATCCCCGCACAGATACGCATTATTTT. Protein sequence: CASSPRPPYPRTDTHYF.